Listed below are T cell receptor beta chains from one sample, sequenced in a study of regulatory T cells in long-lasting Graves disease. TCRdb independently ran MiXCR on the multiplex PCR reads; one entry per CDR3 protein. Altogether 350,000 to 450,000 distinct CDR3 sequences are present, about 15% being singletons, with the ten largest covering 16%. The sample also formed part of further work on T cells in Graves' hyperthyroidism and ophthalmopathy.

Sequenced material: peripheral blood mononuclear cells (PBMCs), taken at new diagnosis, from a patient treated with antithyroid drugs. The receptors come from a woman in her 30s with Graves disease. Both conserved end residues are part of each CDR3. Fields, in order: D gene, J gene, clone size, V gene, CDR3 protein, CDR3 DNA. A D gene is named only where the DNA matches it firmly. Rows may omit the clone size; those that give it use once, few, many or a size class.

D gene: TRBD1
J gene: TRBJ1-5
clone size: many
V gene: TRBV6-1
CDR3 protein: CASSGQGARQPQHF
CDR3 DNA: TGTGCCAGCAGTGGACAGGGGGCACGTCAGCCCCAGCATTTT

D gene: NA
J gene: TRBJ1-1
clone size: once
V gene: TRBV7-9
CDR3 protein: CASSLGGDGTEAFF
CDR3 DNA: TGTGCCAGCAGCTTAGGAGGGGACGGCACTGAAGCTTTCTTT

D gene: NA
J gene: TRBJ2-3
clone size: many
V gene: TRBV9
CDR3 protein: CASSHLPGGGGEDTQYF
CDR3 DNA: TGTGCCAGCAGCCATCTCCCGGGGGGAGGGGGAGAGGATACGCAGTATTTT

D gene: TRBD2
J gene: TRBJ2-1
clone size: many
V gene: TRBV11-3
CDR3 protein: CASSFLTSALVNEQFF
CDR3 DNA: TGTGCCAGCAGCTTCCTGACTAGCGCCCTTGTGAATGAGCAGTTCTTC

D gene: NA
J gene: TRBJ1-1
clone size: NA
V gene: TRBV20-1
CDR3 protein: CSARKSGVGLNTEAFF
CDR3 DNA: TGCAGTGCTAGAAAGTCAGGGGTAGGGCTGAACACTGAAGCTTTCTTT

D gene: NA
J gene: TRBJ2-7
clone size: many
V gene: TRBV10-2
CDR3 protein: CASSEPSAYEQYF
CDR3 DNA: TGCGCCAGCAGTGAGCCGTCCGCCTACGAGCAGTACTTC

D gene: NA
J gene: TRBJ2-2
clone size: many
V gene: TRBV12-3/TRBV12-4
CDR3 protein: CASSTRQAGTGELFF
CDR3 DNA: TGTGCCAGCAGTACACGACAGGCGGGGACCGGGGAGCTGTTTTTT

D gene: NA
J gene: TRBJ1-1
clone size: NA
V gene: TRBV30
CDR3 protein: CAWSVLRAANTEAFF
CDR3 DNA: TGTGCCTGGAGTGTACTAAGGGCGGCGAACACTGAAGCTTTCTTT

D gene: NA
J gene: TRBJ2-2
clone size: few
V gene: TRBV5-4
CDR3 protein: CASTWDSGSTGELFF
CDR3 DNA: TGTGCCAGCACCTGGGATAGCGGATCCACCGGGGAGCTGTTTTTT

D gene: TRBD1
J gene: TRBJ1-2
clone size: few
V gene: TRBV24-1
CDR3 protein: CATRATGTGIRYTF
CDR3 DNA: TGTGCCACCAGAGCTACCGGGACAGGGATTCGCTACACCTTC

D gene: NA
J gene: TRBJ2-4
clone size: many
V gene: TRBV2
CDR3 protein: CASSEQDPGRNIQYF
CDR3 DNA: TGTGCCAGCAGTGAGCAAGACCCAGGGCGGAACATTCAGTACTTC

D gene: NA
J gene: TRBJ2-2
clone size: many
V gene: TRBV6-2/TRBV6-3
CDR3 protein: CASRFGADTGELFF
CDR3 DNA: TGTGCCAGCAGGTTCGGGGCAGACACCGGGGAGCTGTTTTTT

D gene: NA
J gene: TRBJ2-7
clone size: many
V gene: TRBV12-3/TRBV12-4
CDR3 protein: CASSFQGLDSNEQYF
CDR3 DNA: TGTGCCAGCAGTTTTCAGGGGCTAGATTCCAACGAGCAGTACTTC

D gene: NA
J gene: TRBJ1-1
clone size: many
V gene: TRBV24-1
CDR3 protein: CATSDSGGGPEGTEAFF
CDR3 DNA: TGTGCCACCAGTGATTCTGGGGGGGGACCGGAGGGCACTGAAGCTTTCTTT

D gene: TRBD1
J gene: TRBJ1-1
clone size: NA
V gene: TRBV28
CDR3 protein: CASSPRTGGPEAFF
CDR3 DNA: TGTGCCAGCAGCCCTAGGACAGGGGGGCCTGAAGCTTTCTTT

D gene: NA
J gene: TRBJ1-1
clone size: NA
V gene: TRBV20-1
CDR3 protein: CSARDALNAFF
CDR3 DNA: TGCAGTGCTAGAGACGCTCTTAATGCTTTCTTT

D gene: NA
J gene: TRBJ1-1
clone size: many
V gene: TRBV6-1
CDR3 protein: CASSDAENRGHTEAFF
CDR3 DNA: TGTGCCAGCAGTGATGCCGAAAACCGGGGTCACACTGAAGCTTTCTTT

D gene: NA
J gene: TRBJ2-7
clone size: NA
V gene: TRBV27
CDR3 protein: CASRVPGGAYEQYF
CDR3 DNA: TGTGCCAGCAGAGTACCCGGAGGGGCCTACGAGCAGTACTTC

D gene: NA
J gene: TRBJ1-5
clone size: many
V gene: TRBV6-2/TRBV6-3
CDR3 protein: CASSYKRGNQPQHF
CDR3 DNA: TGTGCCAGCAGTTACAAAAGGGGTAATCAGCCCCAGCATTTT

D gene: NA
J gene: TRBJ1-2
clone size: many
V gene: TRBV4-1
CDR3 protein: CASSPEQGRDNGYTF
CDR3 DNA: TGCGCCAGCAGCCCTGAGCAGGGGCGCGATAATGGCTACACCTTC

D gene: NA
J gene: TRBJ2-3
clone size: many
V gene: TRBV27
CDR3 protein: CASSLYTSDTQYF
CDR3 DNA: TGTGCCAGCAGTTTATACACCTCAGATACGCAGTATTTT

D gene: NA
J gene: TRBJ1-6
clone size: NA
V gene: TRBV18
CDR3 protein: CASSPGFFYNSPLHF
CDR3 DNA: TGTGCCAGCTCACCCGGATTCTTCTATAATTCACCCCTCCACTTT

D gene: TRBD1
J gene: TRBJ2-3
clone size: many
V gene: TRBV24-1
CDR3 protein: CATSDLRGQGRSTDTQYF
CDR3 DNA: TGTGCCACCAGTGATTTGCGGGGACAGGGACGCAGCACAGATACGCAGTATTTT

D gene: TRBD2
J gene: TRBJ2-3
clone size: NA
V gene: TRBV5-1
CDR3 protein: CASSLGLAHWDDTDTQYF
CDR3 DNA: TGCGCCAGCAGCTTGGGACTAGCCCATTGGGATGACACAGATACGCAGTATTTT

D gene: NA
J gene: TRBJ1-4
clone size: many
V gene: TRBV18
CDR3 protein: CASSLTDSEKLFF
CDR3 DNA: TGTGCCAGCTCACTGACAGACTCGGAAAAACTGTTTTTT

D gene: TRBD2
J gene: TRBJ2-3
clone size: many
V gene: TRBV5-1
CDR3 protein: CASSFVLAGITDTQYF
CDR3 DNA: TGCGCCAGCAGCTTCGTCCTAGCGGGGATCACAGATACGCAGTATTTT

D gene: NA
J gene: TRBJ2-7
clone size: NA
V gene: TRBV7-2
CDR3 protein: CTSSFPSGASSYEQYF
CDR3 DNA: TGTACCAGCAGCTTCCCCTCCGGGGCGAGCTCCTACGAGCAGTACTTC

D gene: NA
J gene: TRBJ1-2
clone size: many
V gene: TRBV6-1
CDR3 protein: CASRATGTSAYGYTF
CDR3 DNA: TGTGCCAGCAGGGCGACCGGGACAAGTGCCTATGGCTACACCTTC

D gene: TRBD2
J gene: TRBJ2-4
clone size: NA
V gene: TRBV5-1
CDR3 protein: CASSLTAGSNIQHF
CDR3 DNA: TGCGCCAGCAGCTTGACAGCGGGATCAAACATTCAGCACTTC

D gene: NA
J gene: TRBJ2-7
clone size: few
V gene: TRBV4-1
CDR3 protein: CASSQGSAEIFYEQYF
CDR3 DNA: TGCGCCAGCAGCCAAGGGTCAGCTGAGATATTCTACGAGCAGTACTTC

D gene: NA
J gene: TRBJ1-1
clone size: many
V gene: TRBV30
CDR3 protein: CAWSSSTEAFF
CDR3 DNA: TGTGCCTGGAGTTCAAGCACTGAAGCTTTCTTT

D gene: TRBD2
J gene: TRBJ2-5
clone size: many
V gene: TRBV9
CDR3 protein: CASNMGGTQETQYF
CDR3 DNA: TGTGCCAGCAACATGGGGGGGACTCAAGAGACCCAGTACTTC

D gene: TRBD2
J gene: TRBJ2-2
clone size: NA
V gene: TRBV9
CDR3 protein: CASSLSSGSGRSTGELFF
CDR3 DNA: TGTGCCAGCAGTCTCTCTAGCGGGAGTGGCAGGAGCACCGGGGAGCTGTTTTTT

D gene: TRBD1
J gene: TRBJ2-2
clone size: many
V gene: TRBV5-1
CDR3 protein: CASSATGQANTGELFF
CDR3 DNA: TGCGCCAGCAGCGCCACGGGACAGGCGAACACCGGGGAGCTGTTTTTT

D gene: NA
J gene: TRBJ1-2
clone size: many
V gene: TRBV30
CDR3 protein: CAWPQGAHGYTF
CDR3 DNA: TGTGCCTGGCCGCAGGGAGCTCATGGCTACACCTTC

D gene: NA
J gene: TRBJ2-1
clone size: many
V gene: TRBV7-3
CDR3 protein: CASSLIRGDPQFF
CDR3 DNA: TGTGCCAGCAGCTTAATTAGGGGGGACCCCCAGTTCTTC

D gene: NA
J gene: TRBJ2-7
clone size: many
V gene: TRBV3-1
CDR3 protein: CASSQQGWKYEQYF
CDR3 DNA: TGTGCCAGCAGCCAACAAGGATGGAAATACGAGCAGTACTTC

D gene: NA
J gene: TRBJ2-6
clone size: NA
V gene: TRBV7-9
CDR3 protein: CASSLVQGSSGANVLTF
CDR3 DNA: TGTGCCAGCAGCTTAGTCCAGGGGAGCTCTGGGGCCAACGTCCTGACTTTC

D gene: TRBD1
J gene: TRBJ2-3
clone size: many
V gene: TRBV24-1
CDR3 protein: CATSDVDRGGGTDTQYF
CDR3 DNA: TGTGCCACCAGTGATGTCGACAGGGGAGGTGGAACAGATACGCAGTATTTT

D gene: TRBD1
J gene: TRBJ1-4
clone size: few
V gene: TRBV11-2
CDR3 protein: CASSSNRGTPTNEKLFF
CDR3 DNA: TGTGCCAGCAGCTCGAACAGGGGAACTCCAACTAATGAAAAACTGTTTTTT

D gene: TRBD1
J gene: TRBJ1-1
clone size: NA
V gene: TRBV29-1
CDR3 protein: CSVERGQMNTEAFF
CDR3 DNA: TGCAGCGTTGAAAGGGGACAGATGAACACTGAAGCTTTCTTT

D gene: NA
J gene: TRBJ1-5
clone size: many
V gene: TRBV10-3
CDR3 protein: CAISESGGHQPQHF
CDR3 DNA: TGTGCCATCAGTGAGTCCGGGGGGCATCAGCCCCAGCATTTT

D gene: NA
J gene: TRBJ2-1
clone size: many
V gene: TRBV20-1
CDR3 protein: CSATLSSVSYNEQFF
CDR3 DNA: TGCAGTGCCACGCTATCCTCAGTCTCCTACAATGAGCAGTTCTTC

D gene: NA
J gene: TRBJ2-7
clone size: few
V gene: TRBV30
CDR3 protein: CAWSVPSSYEQYF
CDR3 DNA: TGTGCCTGGAGTGTACCCTCCTCCTACGAGCAGTACTTC

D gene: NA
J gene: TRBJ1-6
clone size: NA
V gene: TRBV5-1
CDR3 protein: CASSLGPRGPDSPLHF
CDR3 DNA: TGCGCCAGCAGCTTGGGTCCCAGGGGCCCTGATTCACCCCTCCACTTT

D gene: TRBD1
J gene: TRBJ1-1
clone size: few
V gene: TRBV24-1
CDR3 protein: CATSTDRGQTEAFF
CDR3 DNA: TGTGCCACCAGTACGGACAGGGGGCAAACTGAAGCTTTCTTT

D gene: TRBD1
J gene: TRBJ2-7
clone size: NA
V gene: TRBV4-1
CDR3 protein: CASSHPPGQGSYEQYF
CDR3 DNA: TGCGCCAGCAGCCATCCGCCGGGACAGGGTTCCTACGAGCAGTACTTC

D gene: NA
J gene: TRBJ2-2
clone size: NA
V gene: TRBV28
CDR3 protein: CASNWGPHTGELFF
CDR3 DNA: TGTGCCAGCAACTGGGGACCTCACACCGGGGAGCTGTTTTTT

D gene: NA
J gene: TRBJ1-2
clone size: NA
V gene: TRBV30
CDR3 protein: CAWTRDGNYGYTF
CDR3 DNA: TGTGCCTGGACTAGAGACGGAAACTATGGCTACACCTTC

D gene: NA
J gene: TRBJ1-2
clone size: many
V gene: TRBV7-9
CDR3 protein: CASSLFPSGQQYGYTF
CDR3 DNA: TGTGCCAGCAGCTTATTTCCGAGTGGACAGCAATATGGCTACACCTTC

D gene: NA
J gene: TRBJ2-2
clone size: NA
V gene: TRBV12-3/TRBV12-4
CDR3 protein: CASSSLDNTGELFF
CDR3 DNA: NA

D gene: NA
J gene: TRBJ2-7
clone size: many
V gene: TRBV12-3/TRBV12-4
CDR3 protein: CASSLRRDTYEQYF
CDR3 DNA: TGTGCCAGCAGTCTGAGGCGGGACACCTACGAGCAGTACTTC

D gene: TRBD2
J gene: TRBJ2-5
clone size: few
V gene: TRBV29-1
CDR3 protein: CSVQDRGGQYF
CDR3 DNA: TGCAGCGTCCAAGACCGCGGGGGCCAGTACTTC

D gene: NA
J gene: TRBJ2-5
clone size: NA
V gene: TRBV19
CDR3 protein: CASSIGIPGETQYF
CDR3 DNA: TGTGCCAGTAGTATCGGAATCCCGGGAGAGACCCAGTACTTC

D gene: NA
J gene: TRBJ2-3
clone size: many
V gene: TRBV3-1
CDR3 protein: CASSQEALTDTQYF
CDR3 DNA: TGTGCCAGCAGCCAAGAAGCCCTCACAGATACGCAGTATTTT

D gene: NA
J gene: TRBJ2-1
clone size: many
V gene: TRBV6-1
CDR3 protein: CASSRSRSPYNEQFF
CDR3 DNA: TGTGCCAGCAGTCGGAGCCGATCGCCTTACAATGAGCAGTTCTTC

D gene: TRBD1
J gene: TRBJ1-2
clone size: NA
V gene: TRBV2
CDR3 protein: CASRIDVQGARGCTF
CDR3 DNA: TGTGCCAGCAGGATAGATGTACAGGGGGCTCGTGGCTGCACCTTC

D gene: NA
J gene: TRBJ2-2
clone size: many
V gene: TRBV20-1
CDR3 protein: CSARDPRDTGELFF
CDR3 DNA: TGCAGTGCTAGAGATCCCAGGGACACCGGGGAGCTGTTTTTT

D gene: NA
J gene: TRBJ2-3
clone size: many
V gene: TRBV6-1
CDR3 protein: CASSERRLKAPRCSTDTQYF
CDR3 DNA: TGTGCCAGCAGTGAAAGGCGACTCAAAGCCCCAAGGTGCAGCACAGATACGCAGTATTTT